This T cell receptor beta chain originates from a study of T cells after yellow fever vaccination. Germline assignment: CDR1 SGHAT and CDR2 FQNNGV. The J segment lost 6 bases and the V segment lost 0 bases, leaving 8 bases of the junction unmatched. There are 17 residues in the CDR3. This clonotype was seen a few times. The TCR cDNA carried a universal primer site and UMIs from 5'RACE template switching. TCRdb independently ran MiXCR on the 5' RACE reads; one entry per CDR3 protein. The sample shows 350,000 to 450,000 distinct CDR3 sequences, 18% of them seen only once. The gene calls are TRBV11-2 and TRBJ2-3; 11 bases match TRBD2. The receptor's source is a young man who received the YFV17D yellow fever vaccine. The sample was PBMCs, taken before the yellow fever booster vaccination. The CDR3 reads CASSLEPLAGEEDTQYF. In DNA form, the CDR3 reads TGTGCCAGCAGCTTAGAGCCACTAGCGGGGGAGGAGGATACGCAGTATTTT. Filled out from reference TRBV11-2 and TRBJ2-3, the complete variable domain reads EAGVAQSPRYKIIEKRQSVAFWCNPISGHATLYWYQQILGQGPKLLIQFQNNGVVDDSQLPKDRFSAERLKGVDSTLKIQPAKLEDSAVYLCASSLEPLAGEEDTQYFGPGTRLTVL.